The 26 T cell receptor beta chains below come from one sample, sequenced in a study of blood T cells in healthy people across ages. Together with a sample-barcoded 5' primer, a J-beta primer mix was included in a second PCR lasting roughly 6 to 12 cycles. MiXCR was run by TCRdb on the 5' RACE reads, yielding one entry per CDR3 protein. The data show 700,000 or so distinct CDR3 sequences, over 40% seen once. Sequenced material: blood. Receptors were obtained from a man older than 75 in good health.

This clonotype has only a few counts. The genes are TRBV12-3 or TRBV12-4 and TRBJ2-7; 11 bases map to TRBD1. The CDR3 extends over 15 amino acids. With 6 bases clipped from V and 3 bases from J, the junction kept 7 bases outside the gene matches. The DNA for the CDR3 is TGTGCCAGCAGGGGCGGACAGGGGGCTTTCTACGAGCAGTACTTC. The encoded protein is CASRGGQGAFYEQYF.

About this clonotype: This sequence may be a read error, since a much larger clone differs from it by one base. V is TRBV12-3 or TRBV12-4 and J is TRBJ2-7; TRBD2 matches 8 bases. The J call could be wrong; TRBJ2-4 is a better fit for the DNA end. The CDR3 totals 14 residues. The CDR3 here is CASNTGGAKNIQYF. CDR3 coding DNA: TGTGCCAGCAACACCGGGGGGGCAAAAAACATTCAGTACTTC.

J is TRBJ2-1 and V is TRBV4-3; 7 bases align to TRBD1. J gave up 3 bases and V 0 bases, and 5 bases lay outside the gene matches. Germline CDR1 LGHNA, CDR2 YSLEER. The CDR3 is 16 amino acids. The CDR3 bases are TGCGCCAGCAGCCAAGAAGCCGGACAGGTCTACAATGAGCAGTTCTTC. It codes for CASSQEAGQVYNEQFF.

This sequence joins TRBV7-2 and TRBJ2-5; D is possibly TRBD1 (5 bases). V lost 5 bases, J lost 1 base, and 11 bases lay in between. From germline, CDR1 is SGHTA and CDR2 FQGNSA. The CDR3 is 14 amino acids. CDR3 sequence (DNA): TGTGCCAGCAGCAACCGACAGATCCAAGAGACCCAGTACTTC. Its protein product is CASSNRQIQETQYF.

This chain links TRBV20-1 with TRBJ2-1; TRBD2 might be the D (6 bases). The CDR3 has 16 amino acids. Germline V gene sequence: CDR1 DFQATT, CDR2 SNEGSKA (reference sequence). V was trimmed by 1 base and J by 0 bases, leaving 13 bases between them. The CDR3 reads CSARVGGPSSYNEQFF. The CDR3 DNA sequence: TGCAGTGCTAGAGTGGGGGGACCCAGCTCCTACAATGAGCAGTTCTTC.

In regard to this clonotype: This may stem from a read error, because a much larger clone lies one nucleotide away. V is TRBV6-1 and J is TRBJ1-1; 8 positions match TRBD1. After removal of 7 bases from V and 0 bases from J, the junction contained 4 bases not matched to a gene. CDR1 is MNHNS and CDR2 is SASEGT in the germline V gene. CDR3 size: 14 residues. CDR3 protein: CASTPTGVNTEAFF. The DNA of the CDR3 is TGTGCCAGCACTCCGACAGGGGTGAACACTGAAGCTTTCTTT.

The chain links TRBV20-1 to TRBJ2-3, with a weak D call TRBD1 (6 bases). Trimming cost V 4 bases and J 1 base, with 18 bases left between them. Germline V lookup: CDR1 DFQATT, CDR2 SNEGSKA (reference sequence). This CDR3 comprises 16 residues. The CDR3 DNA reads TGCAGTGCTATTTCCCCAGGGACAAACCGCACAGATACGCAGTATTTT. Its translation: CSAISPGTNRTDTQYF.

Points on this clonotype: An end of the junction does not agree with germline; a read error may underlie this. The rearrangement uses TRBV5-1 and TRBJ2-1, with 8 bases aligning to TRBD2. CDR1 and CDR2 (germline): SGHRS, YFSETQ. There are 16 residues in the CDR3. Here the CDR3 DNA reads TGTGCCAGCAGCTTGGTTCCCGGGGGGGCAGACAATGAGCAGTTCTTC. It specifies CASSLVPGGADNEQFF.

This clonotype was observed at least ten times. The rearrangement uses TRBV4-2 and TRBJ2-6, with D possibly matching TRBD2 (7 bases). Germline values: CDR1 LGHNA, CDR2 YNFKEQ. There are 16 residues in the CDR3. V lost 5 bases, J lost 4 bases, and 15 bases lay in between. CDR3 nucleotide sequence: TGTGCCAGCAGCGCCAGCGGGACACTCGGGGCCAACGTCCTGACTTTC. Amino acids: CASSASGTLGANVLTF.

The chain recombines TRBV24-1 with TRBJ2-5, with D possibly TRBD1 on 5 matching bases. V was shortened by 0 bases and J by 4 bases, with 11 bases between the two germline ends. Germline values: CDR1 KGHDR, CDR2 SFDVKD. The CDR3 length is 15 residues. CDR3 in DNA: TGTGCCACCAGTGATTTGCAATCAGGGCCAGAGACCCAGTACTTC. It translates to CATSDLQSGPETQYF.

The chain recombines TRBV10-1 with TRBJ2-1, with 9 bases identical to TRBD1. Unmatched junction bases numbered 10, after V lost 2 bases and J lost 5 bases. The CDR3 sequence is 17 residues long. CDR1 is WNHNN and CDR2 is SYGVQD in the germline V gene (reference sequence). CDR3 coding DNA: TGCGCCAGCAGTGAGGCGCCCGGGACAGGGAGGAACAATGAGCAGTTCTTC. It translates to CASSEAPGTGRNNEQFF.

This clonotype was counted ten times or more. The chain combines TRBV7-2 with TRBJ2-7; D gene unclear. The CDR3 has 14 residues. CDR1 is SGHTA and CDR2 is FQGNSA in the germline V gene. Trimming shortened V by 5 bases and J by 2 bases, and 13 bases separated the two germline ends. DNA of the CDR3: TGTGCCAGCAGCACACGGACCGCGCCCTACGAGCAGTACTTC. It translates to CASSTRTAPYEQYF.

This clonotype has only one observation. The chain has TRBV29-1 and TRBJ1-4; D gene uncertain. V gave up 5 bases and J gave up 3 bases, with 10 bases separating them. The germline V gene encodes CDR1 SQVTM and CDR2 ANQGSEA. This CDR3 is built from 13 residues. CDR3 nucleotides: TGCAGCGTTTCCCCGGGTTCTAATGAAAAACTGTTTTTT. Its translation: CSVSPGSNEKLFF.

The chain employs TRBV29-1 and TRBJ1-1, with D possibly being TRBD1 (6 bases). Germline CDR1 reads SQVTM; CDR2 reads ANQGSEA. V shed 5 bases and J shed 0 bases, with 16 bases lying between them. This CDR3 comprises 15 residues. CDR3 protein: CSVTNYRDLNTEAFF. The CDR3 bases are TGCAGCGTTACGAATTACAGGGACTTGAACACTGAAGCTTTCTTT.

This clonotype was seen a few times. The chain links TRBV4-1 to TRBJ2-5; 8 nucleotides agree with TRBD2. Trimming at V came to 3 bases and at J to 11 bases, leaving 17 bases not matched to a gene. The germline CDR1 and CDR2 sequences are MGHRA and YSYEKL. CDR3 size: 16 residues. CDR3 bases: TGCGCCAGCAGCCACTCATCGACCGGGGGGGGATGGGAGCAGTACTTC. It encodes CASSHSSTGGGWEQYF.

CDR3: CSARVPRGAGYGYTF. The CDR3 coding sequence is TGCAGTGCTAGAGTTCCCCGGGGGGCAGGCTATGGCTACACCTTC. The chain combines TRBV20-1 with TRBJ1-2; D is perhaps TRBD1 (6 bases). In germline, CDR1 is DFQATT, CDR2 SNEGSKA (reference sequence). The CDR3 totals 15 residues. V was clipped by 1 base and J by 4 bases, with 16 bases between them.

This clonotype was counted many times. This chain uses TRBV6-5 with TRBJ2-3; TRBD2 aligns across 11 bases. Trimming at V came to 5 bases and at J to 3 bases, leaving 4 bases not matched to a gene. Germline CDR1 MNHEY, CDR2 SVGAGI. The CDR3 sequence is 15 residues long. The CDR3 is CASSRLAGLTDTQYF. As DNA, the CDR3 is TGTGCCAGCAGTCGACTAGCGGGGTTAACAGATACGCAGTATTTT.

In this sample, this clonotype turned up a few times. The V gene is TRBV5-6, the J gene TRBJ2-3, with 7 bases fitting TRBD1. V dropped 3 bases and J dropped 2; count of bases not matched to a gene: 6. Germline-derived CDR1 and CDR2 are SGHDT and YYEEEE. The CDR3 is made up of 15 amino acids. CDR3 amino acids: CASSSMDRYTDTQYF. In DNA, the CDR3 is TGTGCCAGCAGCTCGATGGACAGGTACACAGATACGCAGTATTTT.

Points on this clonotype: Sequence at one end of the junction differs from germline and may be a read error. V usage is TRBV5-1 and J usage is TRBJ1-2; D may be TRBD1 (5 bases). CDR3 length: 13 residues. Germline V CDR1 and CDR2: SGHRS, YFSETQ. CDR3 region: CASSTTGENGCTF. For the CDR3, the DNA is TGCGCCAGCAGCACAACAGGCGAAAATGGCTGCACCTTC. Together with reference TRBV5-1 and TRBJ1-2, the CDR3 gives the full variable domain: KAGVTQTPRYLIKTRGQQVTLSCSPISGHRSVSWYQQTPGQGLQFLFEYFSETQRNKGNFPGRFSGRQFSNSRSEMNVSTLELGDSALYLCASSTTGENGCTFGSGTRLTVV.

The genes are TRBV12-3 or TRBV12-4 and TRBJ1-1; D uncertain. This CDR3 has 11 amino acids. V was clipped by 6 bases and J by 4 bases, with 6 bases between them. The CDR3 sequence is CASRAFTEAFF. As DNA, the CDR3 is TGTGCCAGCAGGGCCTTCACTGAAGCTTTCTTT.

This clonotype has at least ten counts. The chain has TRBV29-1 and TRBJ1-4, with D perhaps matching TRBD1 (5 bases). V was shortened by 6 bases and J by 8 bases, with 10 bases between the two germline ends. Looked up from germline, CDR1 is SQVTM and CDR2 is ANQGSEA. This CDR3 has 11 amino acids. This chain's CDR3 is CSVLTEEKLFF. In DNA form, the CDR3 reads TGCAGCGTCTTGACAGAGGAAAAACTGTTTTTT. Supplemented by reference TRBV29-1 and TRBJ1-4, the full variable domain reads SAVISQKPSRDICQRGTSLTIQCQVDSQVTMMFWYRQQPGQSLTLIATANQGSEATYESGFVIDKFPISRPNLTFSTLTVSNMSPEDSSIYLCSVLTEEKLFFGSGTQLSVL.

To note about this clonotype: No conserved phenylalanine or tryptophan is present at the end of the CDR3, so a read error is the likely explanation. The chain recombines TRBV7-9 with TRBJ1-1, with no clear D. Germline lookup yields CDR1 SEHNR and CDR2 FQNEAQ (reference sequence). V lost 0 bases, J lost 1 base, and 6 bases lay in between. There are 14 residues in the CDR3. The CDR3 protein is CASSLAAGNTEAFI. CDR3 DNA sequence: TGTGCCAGCAGCTTAGCGGCAGGGAACACTGAAGCTTTCATT.

The V and J genes are TRBV6-4 and TRBJ2-7; no firm D call. This CDR3 comprises 15 residues. CDR1 is MRHNA, CDR2 SNTAGT, per germline. Between the trimmed V and J ends, which lost 4 bases and 7 bases, there was a span of 20 bases. Here the CDR3 reads CASSVELSTGNEQYF. The CDR3 DNA follows: TGTGCCAGCAGTGTGGAACTCTCGACGGGCAATGAGCAGTACTTC.

The chain has TRBV5-1 and TRBJ2-5; 9 bases map to TRBD2. In germline, CDR1 is SGHRS, CDR2 YFSETQ. CDR3 length equals 15 residues. J was trimmed by 11 bases and V by 0 bases; bases with no gene match: 11. The CDR3 DNA sequence: TGCGCCAGCAGCTTGGCCTCCGGGACTAGCAAAGAGCAGTACTTC. Translated, it gives CASSLASGTSKEQYF.

This sequence joins TRBV29-1 and TRBJ1-5, with 10 bases lining up with TRBD1. Germline V CDR1 and CDR2: SQVTM, ANQGSEA. The CDR3 spans 13 residues. Trimming cost V 2 bases and J 7 bases; bases outside gene matches: 2. The CDR3 nucleotides read TGCAGCGTTGAAAAGGGACAGGGGCAGCCCCAGCATTTT. Amino acid sequence: CSVEKGQGQPQHF.

Only a few counts were recorded for this clonotype. The rearrangement uses TRBV6-2 or TRBV6-3 and TRBJ2-5, with a tentative D call TRBD1 (6 bases). This CDR3 is 13 amino acids long. V lost 8 bases, J lost 3 bases, and 13 bases lay in between. Germline CDR1 MNHEY, CDR2 SVGEGT. This CDR3 is CASGTPWEETQYF. The CDR3 DNA follows: TGTGCCAGCGGGACACCCTGGGAAGAGACCCAGTACTTC.